This T cell receptor (beta chain) was identified during a study of shared clonotypes between healthy human individuals. Findings of the study overall: For naive CD4 cells, roughly 5% of clonotypes were shared across a few donors.

On this clone: What it binds is not known.

Using immunoSEQ multiplex PCR, the repertoire was profiled, and TCRdb retains in-frame clones only, with some absent. Of roughly 1,100,000 clones in the sample, approximately 68% were seen once. The study enrolled healthy HIV-negative adults without recent acute infections or vaccinations as donors. Division of CD4+ cells produced a CD45RA+ naive subset and a CD45RA-negative memory subset. The CDR3 totals 15 residues. Looked up from germline, CDR1 is SGHDT and CDR2 is YYEEEE. Trimming removed 0 bases at V and 8 bases at J, with 17 bases between. The source is a man younger than 30 in good health. The genes are TRBV5-6 and TRBJ1-2; D is unclear. The sequenced sample was memory CD4+ T cells sorted from blood. Subset of the sample: CD45RA-negative fraction. CDR3 in DNA: TGTGCCAGCAGCTTGGCAGCACCGGGTTCTCGGGGCTACACCTTC. It yields the protein CASSLAAPGSRGYTF.